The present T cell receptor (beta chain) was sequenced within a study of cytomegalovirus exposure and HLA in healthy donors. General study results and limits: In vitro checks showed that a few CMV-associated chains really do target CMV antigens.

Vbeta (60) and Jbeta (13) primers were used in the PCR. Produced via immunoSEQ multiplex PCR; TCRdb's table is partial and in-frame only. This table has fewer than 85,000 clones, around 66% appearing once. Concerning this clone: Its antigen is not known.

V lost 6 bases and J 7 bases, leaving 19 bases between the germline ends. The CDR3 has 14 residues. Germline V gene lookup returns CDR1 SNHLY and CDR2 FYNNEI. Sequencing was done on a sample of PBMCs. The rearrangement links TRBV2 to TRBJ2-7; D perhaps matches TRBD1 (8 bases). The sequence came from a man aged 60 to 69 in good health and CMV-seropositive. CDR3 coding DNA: TGTGCCAGCAGGGGAGGGACAGGAGGAAGGGAGCAGTACTTC. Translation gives CASRGGTGGREQYF.